This T cell receptor beta chain was captured in a study of cytomegalovirus exposure and HLA in healthy donors. Study results and limitations: Reportedly, TCR beta sequences accurately predicted HLA-A and HLA-B alleles in most subjects. The listing of roughly 160 TCR beta chains classed them as cytomegalovirus-associated. The analysis excluded some indistinguishable V segments, including TRBV6-2 and TRBV6-3.

The CDR3 extends over 13 amino acids. Germline assignment: CDR1 SGHTA and CDR2 FQGTGA. V was cut by 6 bases and J by 7 bases, with 15 bases left in between. The PCR had 60 Vbeta and 13 Jbeta primers. This table comes from immunoSEQ multiplex PCR, and its TCRdb copy is limited to in-frame clones, with some not included. The top ten hold roughly 2% of the sample, which has 150,000 to 200,000 clones, around four fifths seen once. Each donor was nominally healthy when sampled (though unrecorded immune exposures were likely). About this clone itself: Its specificity is unknown.

The TCR originated in a female donor in good health and CMV-seronegative. Source material: PBMCs. The rearrangement joins TRBV7-3 to TRBJ1-2, with no clear D. The CDR3 spells CASRHPAPGGYTF. The CDR3 DNA reads TGTGCCAGCAGGCACCCCGCCCCGGGTGGCTACACCTTC.